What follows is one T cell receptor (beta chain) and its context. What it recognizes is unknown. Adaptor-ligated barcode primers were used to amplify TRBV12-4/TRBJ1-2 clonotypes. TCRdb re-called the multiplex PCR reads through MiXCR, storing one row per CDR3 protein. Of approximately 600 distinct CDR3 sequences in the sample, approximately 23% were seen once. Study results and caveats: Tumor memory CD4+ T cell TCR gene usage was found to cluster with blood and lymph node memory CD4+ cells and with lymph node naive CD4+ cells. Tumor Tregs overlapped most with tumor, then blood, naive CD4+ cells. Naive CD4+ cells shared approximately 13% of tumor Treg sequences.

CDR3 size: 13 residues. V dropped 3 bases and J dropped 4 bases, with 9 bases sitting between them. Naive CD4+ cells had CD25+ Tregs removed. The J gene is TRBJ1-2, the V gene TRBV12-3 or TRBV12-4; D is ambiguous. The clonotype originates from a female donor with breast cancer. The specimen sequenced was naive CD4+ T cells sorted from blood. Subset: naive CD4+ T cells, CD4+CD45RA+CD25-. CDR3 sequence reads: CASSFGQSYGYTF. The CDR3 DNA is TGTGCCAGCAGTTTTGGGCAGTCCTATGGCTACACCTTC.